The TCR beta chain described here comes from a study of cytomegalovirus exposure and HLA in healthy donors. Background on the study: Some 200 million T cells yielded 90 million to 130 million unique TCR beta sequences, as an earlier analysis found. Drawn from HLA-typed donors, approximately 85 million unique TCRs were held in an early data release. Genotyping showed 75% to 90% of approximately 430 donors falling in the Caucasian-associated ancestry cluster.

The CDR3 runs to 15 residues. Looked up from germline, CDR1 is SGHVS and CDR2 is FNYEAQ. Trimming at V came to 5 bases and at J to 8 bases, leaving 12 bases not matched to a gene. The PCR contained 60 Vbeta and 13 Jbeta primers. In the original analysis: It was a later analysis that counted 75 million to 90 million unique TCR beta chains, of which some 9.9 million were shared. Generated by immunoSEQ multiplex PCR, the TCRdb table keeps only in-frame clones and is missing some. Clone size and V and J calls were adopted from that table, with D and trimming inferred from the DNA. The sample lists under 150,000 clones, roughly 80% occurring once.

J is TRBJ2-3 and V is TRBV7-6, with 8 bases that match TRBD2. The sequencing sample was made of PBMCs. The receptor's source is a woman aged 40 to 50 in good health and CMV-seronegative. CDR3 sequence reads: CASSPGGAGVGTQYF. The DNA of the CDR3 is TGTGCCAGCAGCCCCGGAGGAGCGGGGGTAGGTACGCAGTATTTT. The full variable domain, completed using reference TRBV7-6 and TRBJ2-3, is GAGVSQSPRYKVTKRGQDVALRCDPISGHVSLYWYRQALGQGPEFLTYFNYEAQQDKSGLPNDRFSAERPEGSISTLTIQRTEQRDSAMYRCASSPGGAGVGTQYFGPGTRLTVL.